The 19 T cell receptor beta chains below come from one sample, sequenced in a study of siplizumab effects on memory and regulatory T cells (dated by TCRdb to about 2019). Libraries came from the immunoSEQ multiplex PCR assay. In TCRdb, the immuneACCESS table is reduced to in-frame sequences with V and J assigned. These tables do not hold every clone; where another copy was compared, an unresolved V gene accounts for under half, and the others remain unexplained. The sample table holds 70,000 or so clones, of which 80% to 90% were seen once. The ten largest clonotypes hold roughly 1.7% of the sample. Sample: Tregs sorted from blood. The origin of the receptors is a human donor in good health.

The V and J genes are TRBV7-9 and TRBJ2-7, with TRBD1 as a possible D gene (6 bases). V was shortened by 8 bases and J by 6 bases, with 11 bases between the two germline ends. From germline, CDR1 is SEHNR and CDR2 FQNEAQ (reference sequence). CDR3 length equals 11 residues. CDR3 sequence reads: CASGSGVEQYF. The CDR3, as DNA: TGTGCCAGCGGATCAGGGGTCGAGCAGTACTTC.

This clone was recorded once. This sequence joins TRBV6-5 and TRBJ2-1; unclear D gene. Deletions cut 2 bases from V and 6 bases from J, with 2 bases between. Germline assignment: CDR1 MNHEY and CDR2 SVGAGI. This CDR3 is 11 amino acids long. The chain's CDR3 is CASSYGNEQFF. The CDR3 DNA is TGTGCCAGCAGTTACGGCAATGAGCAGTTCTTC.

The chain combines TRBV7-2 with TRBJ1-2, with 9 bases fitting TRBD1. The CDR3 consists of 14 residues. The germline CDR1 and CDR2 sequences are SGHTA and FQGNSA. Losses at the gene ends were 5 bases for V and 5 bases for J; bases not matched to a gene: 6. The CDR3 DNA sequence: TGTGCCAGCAGCCCTAAGACAGGGGGGTATGGCTACACCTTC. Its translation is CASSPKTGGYGYTF.

This CDR3 is CASSPAGRNTEAFF. The CDR3 DNA reads TGTGCCAGCAGCCCGGCGGGGAGGAACACTGAAGCTTTCTTT. The rearrangement joins TRBV7-9 to TRBJ1-1; D uncertain. Trimming cost V 5 bases and J 1 base, with 11 bases left between them. The CDR3 totals 14 residues. Looked up from germline, CDR1 is SEHNR and CDR2 is FQNEAQ (reference sequence). Combining the CDR3 with reference TRBV7-9 and TRBJ1-1 gives the whole variable domain DTGVSQNPRHKITKRGQNVTFRCDPISEHNRLYWYRQTLGQGPEFLTYFQNEAQLEKSRLLSDRFSAERPKGSFSTLEIQRTEQGDSAMYLCASSPAGRNTEAFFGQGTRLTVV.

This chain joins TRBV29-1 and TRBJ2-7; TRBD2 is a possible D gene (5 bases). V shed 4 bases and J shed 8 bases, with 12 bases lying between them. This CDR3 contains 11 residues. Germline loops: CDR1 SQVTM, CDR2 ANQGSEA. The CDR3 coding sequence is TGCAGCGTTGTTGGTTCGGGGAAGCAGTACTTC. Translation: CSVVGSGKQYF.

The rearrangement uses TRBV6-6 and TRBJ2-5; 9 bases fit TRBD1. In germline, CDR1 is MNHNY, CDR2 SVGAGI (reference sequence). This CDR3 is built from 15 residues. The V gene end was trimmed by 9 bases and the J gene end by 4 bases; junction bases not matched to a gene: 12. The CDR3 here is CASKYRDRVLETQYF. For the CDR3, the DNA is TGTGCCAGTAAATACCGGGACAGGGTTTTAGAGACCCAGTACTTC.

This rearrangement joins TRBV9 to TRBJ1-2; D not certain. The CDR3 totals 13 residues. The germline V gene has CDR1 SGDLS and CDR2 YYNGEE. V shed 0 bases and J shed 0 bases, with 3 bases lying between them. Written as DNA, the CDR3 is TGTGCCAGCAGCGTAGGCACTAACTATGGCTACACCTTC. As protein: CASSVGTNYGYTF.

This rearrangement joins TRBV7-6 to TRBJ2-7, with TRBD2 matching over 11 bases. With 5 bases clipped from V and 9 bases from J, the junction kept 6 bases outside the gene matches. CDR1 and CDR2 (germline): SGHVS, FNYEAQ. This CDR3 is built from 13 residues. The CDR3 sequence is CASSRGLAGVQYF. The CDR3 nucleotides read TGTGCCAGCAGCCGTGGACTAGCGGGTGTGCAGTACTTC. The whole variable domain, remainder taken from reference TRBV7-6 and TRBJ2-7, is GAGVSQSPRYKVTKRGQDVALRCDPISGHVSLYWYRQALGQGPEFLTYFNYEAQQDKSGLPNDRFSAERPEGSISTLTIQRTEQRDSAMYRCASSRGLAGVQYFGPGTRLTVT.

The chain is built from TRBV27 and TRBJ1-2; a weak D match, TRBD1 (5 bases). Trimming cost V 6 bases and J 7 bases, with 15 bases left between them. There are 13 residues in the CDR3. The germline gives CDR1 MNHEY, CDR2 SMNVEV (reference sequence). CDR3: CASRDGVGGGYTF. CDR3 nucleotide sequence: TGTGCCAGCAGAGATGGGGTTGGGGGTGGCTACACCTTC.

The chain couples TRBV29-1 to TRBJ2-5, with 10 bases identical to TRBD2. With the DNA end fitting TRBJ2-7 better, the J assignment may be wrong. The CDR3 sequence is 15 residues long. Per the germline V gene, CDR1 is SQVTM and CDR2 is ANQGSEA. CDR3 sequence (DNA): TGCAGCGTTGTTAATTTAGCGGGAGGATCCTACGAGCAGTACTTC. It yields the protein CSVVNLAGGSYEQYF.

The CDR3 DNA reads TGCAGCGTTGGGACAGGGGGCAGGGAGACCCAGTACTTC. Amino acid sequence: CSVGTGGRETQYF. The gene calls are TRBV29-1 and TRBJ2-5; 11 bases are shared with TRBD1. J was trimmed by 5 bases and V by 4 bases; bases with no gene match: 3. CDR1 and CDR2 (germline): SQVTM, ANQGSEA. This CDR3 has 13 residues.

This chain connects TRBV7-9 to TRBJ2-3; D is uncertain. The V end lost 0 bases, the J end lost 8 bases, and 9 bases lay between the germline ends. The germline CDR1 and CDR2 sequences are SEHNR and FQNEAQ (reference sequence). CDR3 size: 13 residues. This chain's CDR3 is CASSLAAMGTQYF. CDR3 sequence (DNA): TGTGCCAGCAGCTTAGCGGCGATGGGTACGCAGTATTTT.

This chain connects TRBV21-1 to TRBJ2-1; the table's D call, TRBD1, was not checked against the DNA. TRBV21-1 is tagged as a pseudogene. This CDR3 is 14 amino acids long. For the CDR3, the DNA is TGTGCCACCAAAATTCAGGGCAGGTACAATGAGCAGTTCTTC. As protein: CATKIQGRYNEQFF.

V usage is TRBV6-1 and J usage is TRBJ1-2; D is uncertain. Germline V gene data show CDR1 as MNHNS and CDR2 as SASEGT. The CDR3 loop spans 13 amino acids. Trimming cost V 6 bases and J 1 base, with 9 bases left between them. The CDR3 DNA follows: TGTGCCAGCAGCCACGACAATAACTATGGCTACACCTTC. Translating gives CASSHDNNYGYTF.

The V gene is TRBV19, the J gene TRBJ1-1; TRBD1 might be the D (6 bases). Trimming removed 6 bases from V and 1 base from J, with 12 bases in between. This CDR3 contains 14 residues. The germline gives CDR1 LNHDA, CDR2 SQIVND (reference sequence). The CDR3 here is CASRPETGNTEAFF. DNA for the CDR3: TGTGCCAGTAGGCCCGAGACAGGGAACACTGAAGCTTTCTTT.

The chain uses TRBV10-3 and TRBJ1-1; D is perhaps TRBD1 (6 bases). V was cut by 8 bases and J by 1 base, with 11 bases left in between. Germline-derived CDR1 and CDR2 are ENHRY and SYGVKD. This CDR3 spans 13 amino acids. This chain's CDR3 is CAIGGGWNTEAFF. Written as DNA, the CDR3 is TGTGCCATCGGGGGGGGCTGGAACACTGAAGCTTTCTTT.

The rearrangement joins TRBV4-2 to TRBJ1-1, with TRBD1 identical over 8 bases. The ends lost 5 bases at V and 1 base at J; junction bases unmatched: 6. CDR1 and CDR2 from the germline V gene are LGHNA and YNFKEQ. The CDR3 spans 15 residues. The CDR3 here is CASSATGTGNTEAFF. CDR3 DNA sequence: TGTGCCAGCAGCGCAACCGGGACAGGGAACACTGAAGCTTTCTTT.

The CDR3, as DNA: TGTGCCAGCAGCCCCGTTGGGGCTCTGGGGACCCAGTACTTC. This gives the protein CASSPVGALGTQYF. The chain uses TRBV5-6 and TRBJ2-5, with D possibly matching TRBD1 (5 bases). This CDR3 region has 14 residues. Germline V CDR1 and CDR2: SGHDT, YYEEEE. Trimming pared 4 bases from V and 7 bases from J, leaving 17 bases between.

The chain uses TRBV28 and TRBJ2-5, with 8 bases aligning to TRBD2. The ends lost 8 bases at V and 4 bases at J; junction bases unmatched: 9. The CDR3 sequence is 14 residues long. Per the germline V gene, CDR1 is MDHEN and CDR2 is SYDVKM. In DNA, the CDR3 is TGTGCCAGCGGGGGCGGGAGGCCGGGAGAGACCCAGTACTTC. It is translated as CASGGGRPGETQYF.